This TCR beta chain was captured in a study of T-cell memory formation after mild COVID-19. Study in general: Among the donors, TCR clusters were largely specific to each donor.

Trimming pared 2 bases from V and 2 bases from J, leaving 3 bases between. The CDR3 is 11 residues long. Germline loops: CDR1 GTSNPN, CDR2 SVGIG (reference sequence). TCRdb processed the 5' RACE reads anew with MiXCR; each CDR3 protein has one entry. The table records around 100,000 distinct CDR3 sequences, over 8.5% of them present only once. Sequenced input: PBMCs or a T cell subset sorted from them (not recorded which). The TCR originated in a man aged 18 to 29 who had mild COVID-19 (a few samples of this study predate the infection). Cell type and time point are not known. The gene calls are TRBV30 and TRBJ1-1; no firm D call. The CDR3 loop is CAWSTNTEAFF. CDR3 nucleotide sequence: TGTGCCTGGAGTACCAACACTGAAGCTTTCTTT.